This is a list of T cell receptor beta chains from one sample in a study of blood T cell repertoires in COVID-19. Assay: immunoSEQ multiplex PCR; the TCRdb copy retains only in-frame clones and omits some. Here the sample spans 78,000 or so clones, around nine tenths being singletons. The source material was peripheral blood. The receptors stem from a man aged 50-59 years with active or convalescent COVID-19. Each CDR3 is given with its conserved first and last residue. D genes are given only for firm matches. Expanded clones get a size class; other rows say once, few or many, or leave the size out.

cdr3_nt: TGCAGCGTTGAAGATGGTGACACCGGCTACACCTTC
cdr3_aa: CSVEDGDTGYTF
v_call: TRBV29-1
clone_size: .
d_call: .
j_call: TRBJ1-2

cdr3_nt: TGTGCCAGCAGTTACTCGGTGGCGGGGGGGAGTGAGCAGTTCTTC
cdr3_aa: CASSYSVAGGSEQFF
v_call: TRBV6-5
clone_size: .
d_call: TRBD2
j_call: TRBJ2-1

cdr3_nt: TGTGCCAGTAGTATAGAAGGGGGAGATCAGCCCCAGCATTTT
cdr3_aa: CASSIEGGDQPQHF
v_call: TRBV19
clone_size: .
d_call: .
j_call: TRBJ1-5

cdr3_nt: TGTGCCAGCTCACCACCCAGCGGGGGGGATGAGACCCAGTACTTC
cdr3_aa: CASSPPSGGDETQYF
v_call: TRBV18
clone_size: .
d_call: TRBD2
j_call: TRBJ2-5

cdr3_nt: TGTGCCAGCAGTTTAATGGGGGCCGGAAACACCATATATTTT
cdr3_aa: CASSLMGAGNTIYF
v_call: TRBV27
clone_size: few
d_call: .
j_call: TRBJ1-3

cdr3_nt: TGTGCCAGCAGTGGGGGGGACGAGGATAATTCACCCCTCCACTTT
cdr3_aa: CASSGGDEDNSPLHF
v_call: TRBV2
clone_size: once
d_call: .
j_call: TRBJ1-6

cdr3_nt: TGTGCCAGTAGTATGGGCATAAGAAGCAATCAGCCCCAGCATTTT
cdr3_aa: CASSMGIRSNQPQHF
v_call: TRBV19
clone_size: .
d_call: .
j_call: TRBJ1-5

cdr3_nt: TGTGCCAGCTCACCGGCAGTTACCTCTAGCACAGATACGCAGTATTTT
cdr3_aa: CASSPAVTSSTDTQYF
v_call: TRBV18
clone_size: .
d_call: .
j_call: TRBJ2-3

cdr3_nt: TGTGCCATCGGACAGGGAAAGACCCAGTACTTC
cdr3_aa: CAIGQGKTQYF
v_call: TRBV12-3/TRBV12-4
clone_size: .
d_call: TRBD1
j_call: TRBJ2-5

cdr3_nt: TGTGCCAGCAGCTTATGGGCGGGGAGACAGCCCCAGCATTTT
cdr3_aa: CASSLWAGRQPQHF
v_call: TRBV7-2
clone_size: .
d_call: .
j_call: TRBJ1-5

cdr3_nt: TGTGCCAGTAACGCGGGGACCGCTTGGGAGACCCAGTACTTC
cdr3_aa: CASNAGTAWETQYF
v_call: TRBV19
clone_size: .
d_call: .
j_call: TRBJ2-5

cdr3_nt: TGTGCCAGCAGCCCCCGGGACACCCCCCAGGACGAGCAGTACTTC
cdr3_aa: CASSPRDTPQDEQYF
v_call: TRBV11-3
clone_size: .
d_call: .
j_call: TRBJ2-7

cdr3_nt: TGTGCCAGTAGTATCGGACTGACTTTCTACGAGCAGTACTTC
cdr3_aa: CASSIGLTFYEQYF
v_call: TRBV19
clone_size: .
d_call: .
j_call: TRBJ2-7

cdr3_nt: TGTGCCATCAGTGAGTCGTTCCCACAGGGGCGCGGGAACACTGAAGCTTTCTTT
cdr3_aa: CAISESFPQGRGNTEAFF
v_call: TRBV10-3
clone_size: .
d_call: TRBD1
j_call: TRBJ1-1

cdr3_nt: TGTGCCAGCAGTTACTCTCGGATCGGGACAGATACGCAGTATTTT
cdr3_aa: CASSYSRIGTDTQYF
v_call: TRBV6-5
clone_size: .
d_call: .
j_call: TRBJ2-3

cdr3_nt: TGTGCCAGCAGTTCTAGAAAGGTAGCGGCCTACAATGAGCAGTTCTTC
cdr3_aa: CASSSRKVAAYNEQFF
v_call: TRBV6-5
clone_size: .
d_call: .
j_call: TRBJ2-1

cdr3_nt: TGTGCCAGCAGCCCCCAGGACAGGGAAAATTCACCCCTCCACTTT
cdr3_aa: CASSPQDRENSPLHF
v_call: TRBV3-1/TRBV3-2
clone_size: few
d_call: TRBD1
j_call: TRBJ1-6

cdr3_nt: TGTGCCTGGAGTGTGGGACAGAACTATGGCTACACCTTC
cdr3_aa: CAWSVGQNYGYTF
v_call: TRBV30
clone_size: .
d_call: TRBD1
j_call: TRBJ1-2

cdr3_nt: TGTGCCAGCAGCGTCACTAGCGGGGGCTACAATGAGCAGTTCTTC
cdr3_aa: CASSVTSGGYNEQFF
v_call: TRBV6-6
clone_size: .
d_call: TRBD2
j_call: TRBJ2-1

cdr3_nt: TGTGCCAGCAGGCGGATGACAGGGGGCGAATCACCCCTCCACTTT
cdr3_aa: CASRRMTGGESPLHF
v_call: TRBV4-2
clone_size: .
d_call: TRBD1
j_call: TRBJ1-6

cdr3_nt: TGCGCCAGCAGTGACGCCCAGGGTAAAGATACGCAGTATTTT
cdr3_aa: CASSDAQGKDTQYF
v_call: TRBV10-2
clone_size: few
d_call: .
j_call: TRBJ2-3

cdr3_nt: TGTGCTAGTGGTCCCGGGACTAGCGGGGGGACGCAGTATTTT
cdr3_aa: CASGPGTSGGTQYF
v_call: TRBV12-5
clone_size: .
d_call: TRBD2
j_call: TRBJ2-3

cdr3_nt: TGTGCCAGCAGTTCAGGGGGCCCGAACACCGGGGAGCTGTTTTTT
cdr3_aa: CASSSGGPNTGELFF
v_call: TRBV28
clone_size: once
d_call: TRBD1
j_call: TRBJ2-2

cdr3_nt: TGTGCCAGCAGCCAACAGCTAGAACCGATTGAGACCCAGTACTTC
cdr3_aa: CASSQQLEPIETQYF
v_call: TRBV14
clone_size: .
d_call: .
j_call: TRBJ2-5

cdr3_nt: TGTGCCAGCAGCATAAGCGGGGGAAATCAAGAGACCCAGTACTTC
cdr3_aa: CASSISGGNQETQYF
v_call: TRBV5-6
clone_size: .
d_call: TRBD2
j_call: TRBJ2-5

cdr3_nt: TGTGCCAGCAGCACTCGGGACAGGGGAGACTATGGCTACACCTTC
cdr3_aa: CASSTRDRGDYGYTF
v_call: TRBV5-4
clone_size: .
d_call: TRBD1
j_call: TRBJ1-2

cdr3_nt: TGTGCCAGTCGACAGAGTAACACCGGGGAGCTGTTTTTT
cdr3_aa: CASRQSNTGELFF
v_call: TRBV19
clone_size: .
d_call: .
j_call: TRBJ2-2

cdr3_nt: TGTGCCAGCAGTTACGGGACAGGGGGCCAGGAGACCCAGTACTTC
cdr3_aa: CASSYGTGGQETQYF
v_call: TRBV6-5
clone_size: .
d_call: TRBD1
j_call: TRBJ2-5

cdr3_nt: TGTGCCAGCAGTTACGTCGGGAATGAGCAGTTCTTC
cdr3_aa: CASSYVGNEQFF
v_call: TRBV6-2/TRBV6-3
clone_size: .
d_call: .
j_call: TRBJ2-1